These 16 T cell receptor beta chains were sequenced from one sample in a study of CD8 T cells in ankylosing spondylitis. Findings and caveats of the study: Among TCR beta sequences, a motif of several highly homologous variants appeared characteristic of ankylosing spondylitis blood.

TCRdb reprocessed the 5' RACE reads with MiXCR, giving one entry per CDR3 protein. The data show roughly 700,000 distinct CDR3 sequences, about 20% seen once. The antigens for these receptors are not known. The source material was blood, either unsorted or a sorted T cell fraction (not recorded which). The receptors here all came from a male donor with ankylosing spondylitis.

This clonotype was observed a few times. V and J are TRBV5-1 and TRBJ2-1; TRBD2 matches at 9 bases. After removal of 4 bases from V and 10 bases from J, the junction contained 12 bases not matched to a gene. This CDR3 is built from 15 residues. The germline V gene encodes CDR1 SGHRS and CDR2 YFSETQ. CDR3 nucleotides: TGCGCCAGCAGCCTCGATTGGACTAGCGCTGGCGAGCAGTTCTTC. Protein: CASSLDWTSAGEQFF.

This clonotype was found many times. The chain carries TRBV12-3 or TRBV12-4 and TRBJ1-5; a weak D match, TRBD1 (5 bases). This CDR3 is built from 15 residues. Trimming took off 2 bases at V and 6 bases at J, with 14 bases between the two ends. The CDR3 DNA follows: TGTGCCAGCAGTTTACAGGGCTATGGTCTTCAGCCCCAGCATTTT. Translated, it gives CASSLQGYGLQPQHF.

This clonotype showed up just a few times. The genes are TRBV4-1 and TRBJ2-1; D is perhaps TRBD1 or TRBD2 (5 bases each). The germline V and J ends were trimmed by 4 bases and 9 bases, with 10 bases remaining between them. Germline V gives CDR1 MGHRA, CDR2 YSYEKL. The CDR3 extends over 12 amino acids. CDR3 coding DNA: TGCGCCAGCAGCCCTGGGACGGGTGAGCAGTTCTTC. It yields the protein CASSPGTGEQFF.

This clonotype was picked up a small number of times. The chain carries TRBV25-1 and TRBJ1-1; tentatively, D is TRBD1 (5 bases). V was clipped by 1 base and J by 0 bases, with 9 bases between them. Germline V CDR1 and CDR2: MGHDK, SYGVNS. This CDR3 region has 15 residues. In DNA form, the CDR3 reads TGTGCCAGCAGTGAATCCGGGACGGTGAACACTGAAGCTTTCTTT. This encodes CASSESGTVNTEAFF.

This clonotype was counted only a few times. The V gene is TRBV7-9, the J gene TRBJ2-5; 9 nucleotides align to TRBD1. Looked up from germline, CDR1 is SEHNR and CDR2 is FQNEAQ (reference sequence). V trimming: 5 bases; J trimming: 5 bases; junction bases outside the gene matches: 6. The CDR3 is 14 residues long. CDR3 sequence reads: CASSGGQGWETQYF. CDR3 coding DNA: TGTGCCAGCAGCGGGGGACAGGGCTGGGAGACCCAGTACTTC.

The chain employs TRBV7-3 and TRBJ2-3, with 14 bases that match TRBD2. CDR3 length equals 18 residues. V lost 5 bases, J lost 3 bases, and 10 bases stayed unmatched. CDR1 SGHTA and CDR2 FQGTGA come from the germline V gene. CDR3 DNA sequence: TGTGCCAGCAGCCCGGGGGGGACTAGCGGGAGTTATACAGATACGCAGTATTTT. Its translation: CASSPGGTSGSYTDTQYF.

The gene calls are TRBV11-1 and TRBJ2-5; either TRBD1 or TRBD2 may supply D (5 bases each). The CDR3 covers 16 residues. The V and J ends lost 1 base and 2 bases respectively, with 14 bases between them. Germline V lookup: CDR1 SGHAT, CDR2 FQDESV (reference sequence). The CDR3 sequence: CASSLGRGRLQETQYF. The CDR3 DNA follows: TGTGCCAGCAGCTTAGGCCGGGGCCGATTACAAGAGACCCAGTACTTC.

The rearrangement links TRBV3-1 to TRBJ1-4; the D is unclear. V was shortened by 1 base and J by 8 bases, with 5 bases between the two germline ends. The germline CDR1 and CDR2 sequences are LGHDT and YNNKEL (reference sequence). The CDR3 loop spans 12 amino acids. The CDR3 DNA sequence: TGTGCCAGCAGCCAAGTAAACGAAAAACTGTTTTTT. This encodes CASSQVNEKLFF.

In its sample, this clonotype was seen a few times. The chain carries TRBV7-9 and TRBJ2-3, with D maybe TRBD2 (5 bases). CDR1 and CDR2 (germline): SEHNR, FQNEAQ (reference sequence). Trimming cost V 6 bases and J 2 bases, with 18 bases left between them. This CDR3 has 16 residues. The CDR3, as DNA: TGTGCCAGCAGGCCTACTGGGCTAGCTTTCACAGATACGCAGTATTTT. Encoded protein: CASRPTGLAFTDTQYF. The whole variable domain, remainder taken from reference TRBV7-9 and TRBJ2-3, is DTGVSQNPRHKITKRGQNVTFRCDPISEHNRLYWYRQTLGQGPEFLTYFQNEAQLEKSRLLSDRFSAERPKGSFSTLEIQRTEQGDSAMYLCASRPTGLAFTDTQYFGPGTRLTVL.

The V gene is TRBV5-5, the J gene TRBJ1-6, with D possibly matching TRBD1 (5 bases). This CDR3 region has 16 residues. Germline loops: CDR1 SGHKS, CDR2 YYEKEE (reference sequence). V gave up 3 bases and J gave up 9 bases, with 19 bases separating them. The CDR3 here is CASSYFGDLGGSPLHF. CDR3 DNA sequence: TGTGCCAGCAGCTACTTCGGGGACCTTGGGGGTTCACCCCTCCACTTT. The whole variable domain, remainder taken from reference TRBV5-5 and TRBJ1-6, is DAGVTQSPTHLIKTRGQQVTLRCSPISGHKSVSWYQQVLGQGPQFIFQYYEKEERGRGNFPDRFSARQFPNYSSELNVNALLLGDSALYLCASSYFGDLGGSPLHFGNGTRLTVT.

This chain uses TRBV5-1 with TRBJ2-3; D unclear. Per the germline V gene, CDR1 is SGHRS and CDR2 is YFSETQ. V gave up 4 bases and J gave up 6 bases, with 12 bases separating them. CDR3 length: 13 amino acids. This chain's CDR3 is CASSAARLDTQYF. CDR3 nucleotide sequence: TGCGCCAGCAGCGCCGCCCGACTGGATACGCAGTATTTT.

This clonotype was detected only a few times. This sequence joins TRBV6-5 and TRBJ2-1, with 10 bases that match TRBD1. The ends lost 4 bases at V and 8 bases at J; junction bases unmatched: 8. Germline assignment: CDR1 MNHEY and CDR2 SVGAGI. This CDR3 region has 15 residues. CDR3: CASSWVGTGDDEQFF. As DNA, the CDR3 is TGTGCCAGCAGTTGGGTGGGGACAGGGGACGATGAGCAGTTCTTC.

The chain recombines TRBV10-3 with TRBJ2-5; D remains unclear. Trimming removed 10 bases at V and 2 bases at J, with 17 bases between. CDR1 and CDR2 from the germline V gene are ENHRY and SYGVKD. The CDR3 is 14 residues long. In DNA form, the CDR3 reads TGTGCCACCGCTTGGTTGGGGAAGCAAGAGACCCAGTACTTC. It specifies CATAWLGKQETQYF.

The rearrangement joins TRBV30 to TRBJ1-4; 9 bases map to TRBD1. The CDR3 runs to 14 residues. J lost 6 bases, V lost 2 bases, and 4 bases had no gene match. Germline V CDR1 and CDR2: GTSNPN, SVGIG (reference sequence). CDR3 sequence: CAWSTGTGYEKLFF. Written as DNA, the CDR3 is TGTGCCTGGAGTACCGGGACAGGGTATGAAAAACTGTTTTTT. Full variable domain (outside the CDR3, taken from reference TRBV30 and TRBJ1-4): SQTIHQWPATLVQPVGSPLSLECTVEGTSNPNLYWYRQAAGRGLQLLFYSVGIGQISSEVPQNLSASRPQDRQFILSSKKLLLSDSGFYLCAWSTGTGYEKLFFGSGTQLSVL.

Only a few counts were recorded for this clonotype. The chain uses TRBV7-9 and TRBJ2-7, with TRBD1 matching 7 bases. Trimming cost V 5 bases and J 2 bases; bases outside gene matches: 9. CDR3 length: 15 residues. CDR1 is SEHNR and CDR2 is FQNEAQ in the germline V gene (reference sequence). CDR3 nucleotides: TGTGCCAGCAGCGATGACAGGGTCGTGACCTACGAGCAGTACTTC. Its translation is CASSDDRVVTYEQYF.

The genes are TRBV29-1 and TRBJ2-3, with 9 bases fitting TRBD1. V trimming: 5 bases; J trimming: 3 bases; junction bases outside the gene matches: 9. CDR1 is SQVTM and CDR2 is ANQGSEA in the germline V gene. This CDR3 region has 15 residues. The CDR3 loop reads CSVKTGTGWTDTQYF. For the CDR3, the DNA is TGCAGCGTTAAGACCGGGACAGGGTGGACAGATACGCAGTATTTT.